The sequence of this T cell receptor beta chain was determined in a study of T cell changes during pregnancy in multiple sclerosis. Assay used: immunoSEQ multiplex PCR; TCRdb lists only in-frame clones, some missing. This table holds over 70,000 clones, 85% to 95% found once. This clonotype was obtained from a female donor with multiple sclerosis, enrolled in a pregnancy study. The source material was peripheral blood, sampled in the first trimester of pregnancy.

The CDR3 protein is CASTESSYNSPLHF. As DNA, the CDR3 is TGTGCCAGTACTGAGAGCTCCTATAATTCACCCCTCCACTTT. The V call is TRBV19, the J call TRBJ1-6; no clear D. CDR3 size: 14 residues. Germline lookup yields CDR1 LNHDA and CDR2 SQIVND (reference sequence). V was shortened by 7 bases and J by 0 bases, with 7 bases between the two germline ends. Variable domain in full (rest from reference TRBV19 and TRBJ1-6): DGGITQSPKYLFRKEGQNVTLSCEQNLNHDAMYWYRQDPGQGLRLIYYSQIVNDFQKGDIAEGYSVSREKKESFPLTVTSAQKNPTAFYLCASTESSYNSPLHFGNGTRLTVT.